This is a list of T cell receptor beta chains from one sample in a study of CD4 T cells in lung cancer. Sequenced by immunoSEQ multiplex PCR; TCRdb stores in-frame clones only, minus some. The sample gives about 10,000 clones, around 66% of which show up once; 15% is in the top ten. Sequencing was performed on normal lung tissue taken away from the tumor. The receptors derive from a man in his 60s with non-small cell lung cancer. Each CDR3 is given with its conserved first and last residue. D genes are given only for firm matches.

D gene	V gene	J gene	CDR3 protein
NA	TRBV13	TRBJ2-7	CASSLRTQVSYEQYF
NA	TRBV9	TRBJ2-1	CASSQMGGGSEQFF
NA	TRBV5-4	TRBJ2-7	CASSLDRVYEQYF
TRBD2	TRBV6-1	TRBJ2-1	CASSEVGAGATYNEQFF
NA	TRBV5-4	TRBJ1-1	CASSGDTQGEAFF
NA	TRBV2	TRBJ2-2	CASRLRDTYTGELFF
NA	TRBV6-5	TRBJ1-2	CASSNGLYGYTF
TRBD1	TRBV7-3	TRBJ2-5	CASSTRTGSKRETQYF
TRBD1	TRBV10-3	TRBJ1-3	CAISGQGFSGNTIYF
NA	TRBV5-6	TRBJ2-7	CASSWATVYEQYF
NA	TRBV6-4	TRBJ2-2	CASSDTATANTGELFF
NA	TRBV5-1	TRBJ2-2	CASSWHSTGNTGELFF
NA	TRBV15	TRBJ2-2	CATSRDGGGELFF
NA	TRBV18	TRBJ1-4	CASSPGAGEKLFF
TRBD2	TRBV6-6	TRBJ2-3	CASSYSAGEGSDTQYF
TRBD2	TRBV30	TRBJ2-1	CAWSSGGYNEQFF
TRBD2	TRBV10-3	TRBJ2-1	CATGRAGGFYNEQFF
NA	TRBV21-1	TRBJ1-5	CASSLRGTSNQPQHF
TRBD2	TRBV6-5	TRBJ2-1	CASSKSGRATNEQFF
TRBD2	TRBV5-6	TRBJ2-1	CASSPGRGAYNEQFF
TRBD1	TRBV6-6	TRBJ2-5	CASSPDRGGPETQYF
NA	TRBV5-4	TRBJ2-1	CASSFKNDNEQFF
NA	TRBV11-3	TRBJ2-1	CASSVADEQFF
NA	TRBV5-4	TRBJ2-3	CASQPTGALDTQYF
NA	TRBV2	TRBJ2-3	CASRRAPSTDTQYF
NA	TRBV6-4	TRBJ2-3	CASSDQAGTDTQYF
TRBD1	TRBV5-6	TRBJ1-5	CASSRGYRGQQPQHF
TRBD2	TRBV7-9	TRBJ2-1	CASSVAGAGNEQFF
TRBD1	TRBV19	TRBJ1-1	CASKQGQRDTEAFF
TRBD1	TRBV19	TRBJ1-2	CASKNRGREGYTF
TRBD2	TRBV6-1	TRBJ2-7	CASSEASSGPYEQYF
TRBD1	TRBV25-1	TRBJ1-2	CASSEWRTGGDYGYTF
NA	TRBV25-1	TRBJ2-1	CASSRGTESYNEQFF
NA	TRBV6-1	TRBJ2-1	CAISGGWGPSYNEQFF
NA	TRBV7-9	TRBJ1-1	CASSLAGKNTEAFF